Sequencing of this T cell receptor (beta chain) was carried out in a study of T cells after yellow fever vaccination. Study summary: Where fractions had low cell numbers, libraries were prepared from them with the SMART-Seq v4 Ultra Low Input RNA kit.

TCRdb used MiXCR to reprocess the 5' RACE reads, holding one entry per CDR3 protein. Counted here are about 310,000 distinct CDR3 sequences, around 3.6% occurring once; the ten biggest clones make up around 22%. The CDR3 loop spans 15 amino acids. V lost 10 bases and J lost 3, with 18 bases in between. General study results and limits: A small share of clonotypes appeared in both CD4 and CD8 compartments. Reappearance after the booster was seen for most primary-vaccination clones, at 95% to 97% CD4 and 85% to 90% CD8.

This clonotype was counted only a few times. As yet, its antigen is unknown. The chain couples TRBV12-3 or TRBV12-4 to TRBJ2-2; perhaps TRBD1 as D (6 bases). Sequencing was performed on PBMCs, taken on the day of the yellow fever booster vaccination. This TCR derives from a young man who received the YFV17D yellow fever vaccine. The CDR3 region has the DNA TGTGCCACCCAAGGGGGAGATCCCGACACCGGGGAGCTGTTTTTT. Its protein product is CATQGGDPDTGELFF.